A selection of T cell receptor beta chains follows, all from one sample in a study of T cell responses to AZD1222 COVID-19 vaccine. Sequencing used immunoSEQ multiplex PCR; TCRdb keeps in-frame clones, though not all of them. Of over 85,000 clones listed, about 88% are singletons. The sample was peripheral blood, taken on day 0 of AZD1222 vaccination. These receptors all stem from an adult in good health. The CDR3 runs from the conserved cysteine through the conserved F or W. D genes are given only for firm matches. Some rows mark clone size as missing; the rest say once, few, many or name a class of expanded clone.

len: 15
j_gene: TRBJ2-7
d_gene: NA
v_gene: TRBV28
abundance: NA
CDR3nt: TGTGCCAGCAGTACTAGGGGTTTGAGCTCCTACGAGCAGTACTTC
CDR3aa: CASSTRGLSSYEQYF

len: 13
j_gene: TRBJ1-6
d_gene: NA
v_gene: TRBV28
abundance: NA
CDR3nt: TGTGCCAGCAGCTCAAACAGGGATTCACCCCTCCACTTT
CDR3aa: CASSSNRDSPLHF

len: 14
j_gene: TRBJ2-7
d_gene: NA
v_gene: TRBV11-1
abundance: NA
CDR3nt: TGTGCCAGCAGTGGGGGTCAGGGGAAGTACGAGCAGTACTTC
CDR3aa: CASSGGQGKYEQYF

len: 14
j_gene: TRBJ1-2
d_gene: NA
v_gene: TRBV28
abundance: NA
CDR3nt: TGTGCCAGCAGTGTCGTTCGTCGGGAATTTGGCTACACCTTC
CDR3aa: CASSVVRREFGYTF

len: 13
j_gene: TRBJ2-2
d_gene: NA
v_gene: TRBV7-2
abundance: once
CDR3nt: TGTGCCAGCAACTCGAGGGGCACCGGGGAGCTGTTTTTT
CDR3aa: CASNSRGTGELFF

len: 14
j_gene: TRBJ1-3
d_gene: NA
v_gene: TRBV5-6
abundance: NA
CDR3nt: TGTGCCAGCAGCTTGGTAACCTCTGGAAACACCATATATTTT
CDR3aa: CASSLVTSGNTIYF

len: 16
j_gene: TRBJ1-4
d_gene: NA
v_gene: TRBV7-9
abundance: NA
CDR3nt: TGTGCCAGCAGCTCCTATACAGGGTCAACTAATGAAAAACTGTTTTTT
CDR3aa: CASSSYTGSTNEKLFF

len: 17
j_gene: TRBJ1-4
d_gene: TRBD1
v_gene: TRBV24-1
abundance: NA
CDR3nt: TGTGCCACCAGTGCCCCCAGGGGGCAGATGGACAAAGAAAAACTGTTTTTT
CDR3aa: CATSAPRGQMDKEKLFF

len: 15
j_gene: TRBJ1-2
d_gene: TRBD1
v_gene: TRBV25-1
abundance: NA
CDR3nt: TGTGCCAGCAGTGAATATGGACAGGGCAAGGATGGCTACACCTTC
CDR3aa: CASSEYGQGKDGYTF

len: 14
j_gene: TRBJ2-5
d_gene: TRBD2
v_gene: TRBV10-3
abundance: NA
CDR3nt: TGTGCCATCAGTGATCCCGGACTAGCCGTGGCCCAGTACTTC
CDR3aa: CAISDPGLAVAQYF

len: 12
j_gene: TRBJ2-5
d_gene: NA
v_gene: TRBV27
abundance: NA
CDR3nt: TGTGCCAGCAGTTTTCGGGGAGAGACCCAGTACTTC
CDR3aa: CASSFRGETQYF

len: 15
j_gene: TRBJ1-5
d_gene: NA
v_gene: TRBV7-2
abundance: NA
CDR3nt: TGTGCCAGCTCCCAACAGCGGGACAGCAATCAGCCCCAGCATTTT
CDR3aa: CASSQQRDSNQPQHF

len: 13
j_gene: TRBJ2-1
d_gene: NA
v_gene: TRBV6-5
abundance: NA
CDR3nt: TGTGCCAGCAGTTACCGACAGTCCCATGAGCAGTTCTTC
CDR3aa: CASSYRQSHEQFF

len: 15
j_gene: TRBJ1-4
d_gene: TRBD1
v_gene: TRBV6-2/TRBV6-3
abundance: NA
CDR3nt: TGTGCCAGCAGTTACACCGACAGGGGTGATGAAAAACTGTTTTTT
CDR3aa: CASSYTDRGDEKLFF

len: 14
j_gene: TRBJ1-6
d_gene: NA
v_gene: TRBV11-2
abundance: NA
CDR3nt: TGTGCCAGCAGCTTACAGGGCCATAATTCACCCCTCCACTTT
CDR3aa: CASSLQGHNSPLHF

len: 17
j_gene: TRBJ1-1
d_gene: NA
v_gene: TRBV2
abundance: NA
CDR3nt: TGTGCCAGCAGTGACTCGGGGTTTTCTTTAACGAACACTGAAGCTTTCTTT
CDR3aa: CASSDSGFSLTNTEAFF

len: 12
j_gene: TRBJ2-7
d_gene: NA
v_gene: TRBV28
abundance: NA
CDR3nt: TGTGCCAGCAGTCCCCGTATGAGCGAGCAGTACTTC
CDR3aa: CASSPRMSEQYF

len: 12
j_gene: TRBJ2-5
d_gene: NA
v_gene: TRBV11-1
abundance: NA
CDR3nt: TGTGCCAGCAGCCCCCTCCAAGAGACCCAGTACTTC
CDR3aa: CASSPLQETQYF

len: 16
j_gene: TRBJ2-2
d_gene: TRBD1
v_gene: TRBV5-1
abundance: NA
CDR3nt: TGCGCCAGCAGCCACGACAGGGGGCTAGGCACCGGGGAGCTGTTTTTT
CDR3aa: CASSHDRGLGTGELFF

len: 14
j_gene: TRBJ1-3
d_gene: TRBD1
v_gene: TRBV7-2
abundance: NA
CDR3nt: TGTGCCAGCAGCCAAGGACAGGCGCGGAACACCATATATTTT
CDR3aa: CASSQGQARNTIYF

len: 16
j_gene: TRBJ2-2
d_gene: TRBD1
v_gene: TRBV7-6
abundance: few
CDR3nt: TGTGCCAGCAGCTTAACCCCGGGACAGGGGTCCGGGGAGCTGTTTTTT
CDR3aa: CASSLTPGQGSGELFF

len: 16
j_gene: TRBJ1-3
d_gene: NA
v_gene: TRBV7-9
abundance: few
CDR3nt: TGTGCCAGCAGCTCGATACGGGTCGGTGCTGGAAACACCATATATTTT
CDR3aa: CASSSIRVGAGNTIYF

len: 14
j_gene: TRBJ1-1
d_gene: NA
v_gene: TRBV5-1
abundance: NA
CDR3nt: TGCGCCAGCAGCTTGTCTGCCGCGAACACTGAAGCTTTCTTT
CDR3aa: CASSLSAANTEAFF

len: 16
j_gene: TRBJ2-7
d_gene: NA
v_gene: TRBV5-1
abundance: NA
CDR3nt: TGCGCCAGCAGCTTGGGGGTTGGGTCCCGAACGGACGAGCAGTACTTC
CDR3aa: CASSLGVGSRTDEQYF

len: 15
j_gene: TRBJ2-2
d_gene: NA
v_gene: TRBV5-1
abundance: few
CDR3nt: TGCGCCAGCAGCTTGACAGCCTTGAACACCGGGGAGCTGTTTTTT
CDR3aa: CASSLTALNTGELFF

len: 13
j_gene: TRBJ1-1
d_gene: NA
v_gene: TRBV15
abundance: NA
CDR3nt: TGTGCCACCAGCAGTGTATTGAACACTGAAGCTTTCTTT
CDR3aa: CATSSVLNTEAFF